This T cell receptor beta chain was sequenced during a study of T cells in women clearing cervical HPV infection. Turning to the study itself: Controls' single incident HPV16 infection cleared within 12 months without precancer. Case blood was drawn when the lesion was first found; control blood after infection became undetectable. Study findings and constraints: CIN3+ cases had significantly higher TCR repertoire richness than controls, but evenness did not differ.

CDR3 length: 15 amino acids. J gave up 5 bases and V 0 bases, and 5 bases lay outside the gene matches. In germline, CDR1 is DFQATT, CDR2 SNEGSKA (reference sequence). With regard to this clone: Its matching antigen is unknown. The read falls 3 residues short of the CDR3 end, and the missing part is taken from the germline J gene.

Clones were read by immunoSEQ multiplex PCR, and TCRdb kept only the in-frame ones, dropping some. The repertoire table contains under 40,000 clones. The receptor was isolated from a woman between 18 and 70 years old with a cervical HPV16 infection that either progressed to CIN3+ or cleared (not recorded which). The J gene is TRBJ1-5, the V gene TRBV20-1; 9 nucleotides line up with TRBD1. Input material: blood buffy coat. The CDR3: CSARDRDRVDQPQHF. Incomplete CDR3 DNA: TGCAGTGCTAGAGACCGGGACAGGGTGGATCAGCCC.